This T cell receptor beta chain was profiled in a study of T cells in localized non-small cell lung cancer (dated by TCRdb to 2020 to 2021). At the level of the whole study: The study examined T cell repertoires in approximately 240 patients with early-stage NSCLC and compared tumors with uninvolved tumor-adjacent lungs. The cohort was made up of around 220 treatment-naive NSCLC patients whose localized lung tumors had been resected. A mean age of around 69 years was recorded for the NSCLC patients, of whom 120 to 150 were male and about a hundred were female.

TCR beta CDR3 regions were sequenced from DNA using the immunoSEQ Assay. As for the authors' bioinformatics: T cell density was computed as TCR beta template counts normalized to usable DNA estimated by amplifying housekeeping genes. Using the preseqR package, richness was estimated by extrapolating to 120,000 templates for tissue samples and 400,000 templates for PBMC samples. Clonality was defined by subtracting Pielou's evenness from one. Tissue-enriched TCRs were identified by differential abundance testing using productive amino-acid clonotypes, minimum total count 5 and alpha 0.1. The Jaccard Index and the Morisita Overlap Index were used to measure repertoire overlap between compartments. GLIPH grouped TCR beta CDR3s together with public tetramer-defined viral CDR3s, and a viral motif had to include at least three viral sequences and show V-gene enrichment. Sourced from immuneACCESS, this table was stored by TCRdb with only in-frame sequences that have V and J called. A share of the clones is absent; for the studies checked, an unresolved V gene accounts for under half, and the remainder has no known explanation. The DNA was the basis for D and trimming; V, J and clone size are from that table. This sample comprises 40,000 to 65,000 clones, approximately 86% of them detected only once. Of the sample, around 17% falls within the top ten clones.

Points on this clone: Its target antigen remains unknown. Within one base of it there is no much larger clone, and no base qualities were kept.

Reading from cysteine to phenylalanine, the CDR3 counts 15 amino acids. This entry keeps only the CDR3 DNA: 45 bases, framed from base 1. Cut back by 1 base and 5 bases, the V and J ends lie 14 bases apart. The germline V gene (reference sequence) yields SEHNR for CDR1 and FQNEAQ for CDR2. At diagnosis, peripheral blood, uninvolved tumor-adjacent lung and tumor were collected and stored as a combination of fresh-frozen and FFPE material. For TCR repertoire profiling, blood samples were analyzed as peripheral blood mononuclear cells. Overall study outcomes, separate from this receptor: Higher T cell density in blood was associated with longer overall survival, whereas higher clonality in adjacent lung was associated with shorter survival. Since the design was exploratory, TCR variables were selected using unadjusted p-values with no false-discovery rate correction. Uninvolved tumor-adjacent lung showed the highest T cell clonality, higher than tumor, which suggests more focused antigenic responses in the adjacent lung. Multi-region tumor sequencing was not performed, so intratumor heterogeneity could not be excluded. A median of around 60 of the top 100 tumor clones turned up in the paired uninvolved adjacent lung, and about 28 of those clones also ranked among the top 100 of that same adjacent lung.

This sample comprised PBMCs, obtained before any cancer treatment. The chain couples TRBV7-9 to TRBJ1-1, with no confident D gene call. The sequence was collected from a female donor with stage II lung adenocarcinoma. The CDR3 sequence is CASSLELTPSTEAFF. The base sequence is TGTGCCAGCAGCTTAGAGTTGACCCCAAGTACTGAAGCTTTCTTT.